This entry is about one T cell receptor beta chain. Its antigen is still unknown. Base qualities are not provided; no much larger clone lies one nucleotide away. This sample was included in a study of cytomegalovirus exposure and HLA in healthy donors (dated by TCRdb to the late 2010s). In the study overall: An earlier analysis of roughly 570 of the donors reported 250 to 300 Gb of sequence data and 117 million unique TCR beta sequences obtained from 150 million to 200 million T cells. An early release covering approximately 600 HLA-typed donors comprised approximately 300 gigabases of sequencing data and roughly 86 million unique TCR sequences. The genetic ancestry cluster associated with self-reported Caucasian donors included 65% to 90% of the 350 to 500 genotyped donors. The study was designed to test whether signatures of past pathogen exposure could be identified by cataloging public T cell receptors. The study profiled the T cell repertoires of hundreds of subjects by immunosequencing and related them to cytomegalovirus serostatus. Besides the first cohort of some 670 subjects, a separate validation cohort made up of 120 or so different subjects was used. The study combined high-throughput TCR immunosequencing, statistical association of individual TCRs with disease status, and machine learning to predict cytomegalovirus infection status. In a later analysis, previously published TCR beta repertoires from roughly 710 donors were re-analyzed and high-resolution HLA genotyping was added so that TCR occurrence patterns could be studied. In the later analysis, no new phenotypic data were used to find candidate immune exposures; instead, reliance was placed on TCR beta sequences and their occurrence across donors. To decide whether each TCR beta V gene segment behaved as functional or pseudogenic, an earlier analysis of some 580 of the donors relied on high-throughput TCR beta sequencing. Donor age, sex, ethnicity and CMV serostatus were compiled alongside the repertoire data. A later genetic analysis took genome-wide SNP genotypes for 398 of the 666 donors and used that subset as a discovery cohort. Every repertoire in the discovery cohort had been generated on one and the same sequencing platform. Both class I and class II loci were covered by HLA typing, at four-digit resolution. The number of typed donors differed by locus: roughly 629-630 for A, B, C, DRB1 and DQB1; some 500 for DQA1; 606 for DPA1; and around 450 for DPB1. Because of strong linkage in the cohort, four or five DR-DQ haplotypes were treated as single units for association and clustering. Across 300 to 500 genotyped donors of the cohort, an average of about 200,000 unique TCR beta nucleotide sequences per donor were sequenced, and 15% to 20% of those sequences were non-productive. The study at large found these results: Because HLA typing was unavailable for some donors at each locus, only the typed subset was used in association tests. Most TCR sequences were observed very rarely across donors, whereas some public TCRs were present in many individuals. The earlier analysis of approximately 560 of the donors excluded some 16 rarely observed V segments, including chromosome 9 orphons, because counts were too low. According to a later analysis, parvovirus B19, influenza, CMV and Epstein-Barr virus appeared linked to several top co-occurrence clusters. A few of the identified cytomegalovirus-associated TCR beta chains were confirmed in vitro to be specific for cytomegalovirus antigens. A further reported finding was that TCR beta sequences accurately predicted the HLA-A and HLA-B alleles for most subjects in the first cohort. A later analysis found that TCR association rates varied across HLA loci, with DRB1 alleles showing the most associated TCRs and HLA-C alleles the fewest. The classifier was reported to diagnose cytomegalovirus status with high specificity and sensitivity in both the original and validation cohorts. A later genetic analysis associated a missense DCLRE1C variant with V-gene and J-gene trimming of TCR beta chains, and an independent cohort replicated the association. A cluster of highly shared sequence variants was judged likely to be a technical artifact of the sequencing pipeline. A later analysis found that most CMV-associated TCR beta chains appeared HLA-restricted, with HLA associations seemingly driven largely by CMV exposure. The authors suggested that the approach could potentially be extended to other disease states and immunological phenotypes. Because the 87-base-pair reads could not distinguish some IMGT-functional V segments, including TRBV6-2 and TRBV6-3, those segments were excluded. Specific HLA alleles were associated with 15,000 to 20,000 TCR beta sequences at a false discovery rate of 0.05 in a later analysis. When HLA alleles, especially DR and DQ, strongly co-occurred, attributing TCR associations to individual alleles was difficult. A total of 150 to 200 TCR beta chains were listed by the study as associated with cytomegalovirus. Linkage disequilibrium might explain the correlated functional status among segregating V segments, but an unknown experimental factor could not be excluded. Only TCR beta chains were sequenced in this cohort, and the absence of alpha or paired-chain data limited detectable features. Roughly uniform sequencing depth across donors was assumed in presence/absence analyses, although this assumption may not hold. A later analysis found that HLA-associated TCR beta chains were more clonally expanded and had lower generation probabilities than equally common non-associated chains. In an earlier analysis of about 600 of the donors, most TCR beta V segments appeared in productive rearrangements about 90% or about 30% of the time, broadly matching IMGT annotations. For the cohort, immune exposure information was limited to CMV serostatus. Compared with the approximately 700-donor mean, donors in an Asian-associated ancestry cluster had fewer N-insertions in productive TCRs, according to a later genetic analysis.

The germline V gene encodes CDR1 SGHRS and CDR2 YFSETQ. The CDR3 covers 14 residues, taking in both the cysteine and the phenylalanine. CDR3 DNA is the only sequence kept; it has 42 bases, read in frame from the first base. Relative to germline, V is 4 bases shorter and J is 5 bases shorter, with 16 bases between their ends. The cohort consisted of 670 or so healthy bone marrow donors. At the time of sampling, all cohort members were nominally healthy, though unrecorded immune exposures were likely present. The donor tested CMV seronegative and was one of the 352 seronegative cohort members. A peripheral blood sample was collected from each donor, and TCR beta sequencing was performed on peripheral blood mononuclear cells. Genomic DNA extraction from the blood cell samples was performed with the Qiagen DNeasy Blood Extraction Kit. To prepare the library, the immunoSEQ multiplex PCR assay was applied. A mixture of 60 forward primers for TCR Vbeta segments and 13 reverse primers for TCR Jbeta segments was used in the multiplex PCR. A multiplex PCR assay on genomic DNA amplified the CDR3 region of rearranged TCR beta genes. The amplified TCR beta libraries were sequenced on the Illumina HiSeq System as 87-base-pair reads. The paper's processing steps were these. A later analysis tallied roughly 76 million unique TCR beta chains across the 666 repertoires, and 10 million to 11 million of those chains were shared by two or more donors. A nearest-neighbor algorithm error-corrected the raw reads and collapsed the reads into unique sequences, merging closely related sequences to remove PCR and sequencing errors. To assign V, D and J gene segments, CDR3 sequences were aligned to IMGT reference sequences. For a sequence to be retained, a match of at least six nucleotides to both a V gene segment and a J gene segment was required. A rearrangement counted as productive if the CDR3 had no stop codons and remained in frame with V and J, and every other rearrangement counted as non-productive. Following IMGT convention, CDR3 was defined as the stretch from the second conserved V-encoded cysteine to the conserved J-encoded phenylalanine. In an earlier analysis of around 600 of the donors, sequences lacking an unambiguous match to a single V gene segment were excluded. An earlier analysis of roughly 590 of the donors called V segments functional above 56.7% productive rearrangements and segregating when the between-donor standard deviation exceeded 5%. A statistical classification framework was developed to diagnose cytomegalovirus status using the catalog of TCR beta chain sequences. A later analysis assigned V and J genes by comparing TCR nucleotide sequences with IMGT/GENE-DB human TR gene sequences. In a later analysis, CDR3 sequences and most-parsimonious VDJ recombination scenarios were assigned using the TCRdist pipeline. In a later analysis, each TCR beta chain was defined by its CDR3 amino acid sequence together with its V-gene family, and reads lacking a unique V-gene family were excluded. A later analysis removed 600 or so highly shared, low-generation-probability nucleotide sequences to deal with suspected cross-contamination and a sequencing artifact. A later analysis calculated a clonal expansion index for each public chain from normalized within-repertoire ranks of inferred template counts. In a later analysis, generation probabilities were computed with a VDJ recombination model fitted to out-of-frame rearrangements, and the resulting probabilities were checked against IGoR. In a later analysis, TCR-TCR, TCR-HLA and TCR-CMV co-occurrence was scored with hypergeometric tests, and a repertoire-size bias correction was applied to TCR pairs. A later analysis estimated false discovery rates by permuting HLA or CMV assignments 20 times. In a later analysis, co-occurring TCRs were grouped using DBSCAN, and TCRdist sequence similarity was added for clustering within HLA-allele-positive subsets. Repertoires with fewer than 30,000 or more than 120,000 public chains, plus five repertoires with anomalous nucleotide sharing, were excluded from co-occurrence clustering. TCRdb provides this immuneACCESS table in a form limited to in-frame rearrangements. Some clones are lacking; in checked studies, under half of them reflect an unresolved V gene, and why the rest are absent is not known. V, J and clone size are those of that table, while D and trimming were read from the DNA. The sample data list some 200,000 clones, and more than 85% of these were observed just once. Around 0.25% of the sample goes to the ten largest clones.

The V gene is TRBV5-1 and the J gene is TRBJ2-7; a tentative D call is TRBD2 (6 bases match). What was sequenced was PBMCs. The TCR sequence derives from a girl less than two years old in good health and CMV-seronegative. The CDR3 reads CASSAGLPLDEQYF. The nucleotide sequence reads TGCGCCAGCAGCGCGGGACTCCCTTTGGACGAGCAGTACTTC.